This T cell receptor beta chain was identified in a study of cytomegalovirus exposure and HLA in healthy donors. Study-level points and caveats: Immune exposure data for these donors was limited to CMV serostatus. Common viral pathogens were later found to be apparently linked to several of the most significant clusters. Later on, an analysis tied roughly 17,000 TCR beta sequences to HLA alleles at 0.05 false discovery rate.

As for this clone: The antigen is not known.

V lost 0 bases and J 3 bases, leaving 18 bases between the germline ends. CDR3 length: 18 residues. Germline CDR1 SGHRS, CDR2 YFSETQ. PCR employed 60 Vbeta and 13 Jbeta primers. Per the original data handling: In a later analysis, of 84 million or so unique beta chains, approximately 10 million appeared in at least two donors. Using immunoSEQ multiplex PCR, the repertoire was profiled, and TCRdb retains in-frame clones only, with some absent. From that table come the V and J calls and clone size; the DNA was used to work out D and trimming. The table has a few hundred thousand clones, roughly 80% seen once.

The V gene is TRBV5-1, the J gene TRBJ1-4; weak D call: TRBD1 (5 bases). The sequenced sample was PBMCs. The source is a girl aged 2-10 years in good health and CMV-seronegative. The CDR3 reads CASSLAMGPGGANEKLFF. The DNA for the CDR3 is TGCGCCAGCAGCTTGGCTATGGGCCCGGGGGGAGCTAATGAAAAACTGTTTTTT.